A selection of T cell receptor beta chains follows, all from one sample in a study of blood T cell repertoires in COVID-19. Profiling relied on immunoSEQ multiplex PCR, and the TCRdb table lists in-frame clones only, not all of them. The sample yields under 250,000 clones, 75% to 90% seen once. The sample consisted of peripheral blood. The receptors shown here come from a woman aged 70 to 79 with active or convalescent COVID-19. The conserved cysteine and the conserved F or W are not part of the CDR3 here.

J: TRBJ2-2
V: TRBV30
CDR3: AWEQQGWTGELF

J: TRBJ2-5
V: TRBV4-2
CDR3: ASSQGSLAGGTQETQY

J: TRBJ2-2
V: TRBV3-1/TRBV3-2
CDR3: ASSGTSNTGELF

J: TRBJ2-1
V: TRBV9
CDR3: ASSVAPRVDEQF

J: TRBJ1-1
V: TRBV3-1/TRBV3-2
CDR3: ASSPSPSQGRRTEAF

J: TRBJ2-1
V: TRBV2
CDR3: ATPQELATISYNEQF

J: TRBJ2-3
V: TRBV5-5
CDR3: ASSEMSDTQY

J: TRBJ2-1
V: TRBV24-1
CDR3: ATSDPRQGISNNEQF

J: TRBJ2-1
V: TRBV4-2
CDR3: ASSQVPGLEVYEQF

J: TRBJ1-1
V: TRBV6-2/TRBV6-3
CDR3: ASSYPQGEGVNTEAF

J: TRBJ2-7
V: TRBV19
CDR3: ASSMYGHYEQY

J: TRBJ1-1
V: TRBV3-1/TRBV3-2
CDR3: ASSHMGASGEAF

J: TRBJ2-5
V: TRBV5-1
CDR3: ASSSYIRQETQY

J: TRBJ1-5
V: TRBV7-2
CDR3: ASSGRGLDQPQH

J: TRBJ1-4
V: TRBV30
CDR3: AWNSFEKLF

J: TRBJ2-1
V: TRBV19
CDR3: ASHRSGQDYNEQF

J: TRBJ2-2
V: TRBV6-4
CDR3: ASSPRVPGELF

J: TRBJ1-6
V: TRBV4-1
CDR3: ASSQRTTGIGSPLH

J: TRBJ2-5
V: TRBV7-3
CDR3: ASSSTGVSETQY

J: TRBJ2-1
V: TRBV28
CDR3: ASSLSRNEQF

J: TRBJ2-3
V: TRBV6-5
CDR3: ASSYGGSGDTQY

J: TRBJ2-2
V: TRBV5-4
CDR3: ASSLVGFPHTGELF

J: TRBJ1-1
V: TRBV29-1
CDR3: SVGRGNTEAF

J: TRBJ2-5
V: TRBV7-8
CDR3: ASSLGASSQY

J: TRBJ1-2
V: TRBV7-8
CDR3: ASSLGGGYT

J: TRBJ2-7
V: TRBV5-1
CDR3: ASSLGVAGLSYEQY

J: TRBJ2-3
V: TRBV5-1
CDR3: ASSAGLAGSTDTQY

J: TRBJ1-3
V: TRBV13
CDR3: ASSFGGQGRNTIY

J: TRBJ1-1
V: TRBV7-9
CDR3: ASSLEIQAF

J: TRBJ1-1
V: TRBV6-5
CDR3: ASNPDRYTEAF

J: TRBJ2-1
V: TRBV10-3
CDR3: AIMGTGSGDEQF

J: TRBJ2-7
V: TRBV23-1
CDR3: ASSPGFVYEQY

J: TRBJ2-3
V: TRBV6-2/TRBV6-3
CDR3: ASSSGTATDTQY

J: TRBJ1-5
V: TRBV19
CDR3: ASSMAGGEQPQH

J: TRBJ1-2
V: TRBV4-3
CDR3: ASSQEGDRGRNYGYT

J: TRBJ2-7
V: TRBV2
CDR3: ASTLSGGFSEQY

J: TRBJ1-4
V: TRBV6-4
CDR3: ATLGDRGMEKLF

J: TRBJ2-3
V: TRBV9
CDR3: ASSTFGRAGSDTQY

J: TRBJ2-1
V: TRBV2
CDR3: ASSRDRGPRGEQF

J: TRBJ1-1
V: TRBV7-3
CDR3: ASSLFGPGTGNTEAF

J: TRBJ1-2
V: TRBV28
CDR3: ASSLRGWIGGYT

J: TRBJ2-7
V: TRBV6-5
CDR3: ASRTGRSYPYEQY